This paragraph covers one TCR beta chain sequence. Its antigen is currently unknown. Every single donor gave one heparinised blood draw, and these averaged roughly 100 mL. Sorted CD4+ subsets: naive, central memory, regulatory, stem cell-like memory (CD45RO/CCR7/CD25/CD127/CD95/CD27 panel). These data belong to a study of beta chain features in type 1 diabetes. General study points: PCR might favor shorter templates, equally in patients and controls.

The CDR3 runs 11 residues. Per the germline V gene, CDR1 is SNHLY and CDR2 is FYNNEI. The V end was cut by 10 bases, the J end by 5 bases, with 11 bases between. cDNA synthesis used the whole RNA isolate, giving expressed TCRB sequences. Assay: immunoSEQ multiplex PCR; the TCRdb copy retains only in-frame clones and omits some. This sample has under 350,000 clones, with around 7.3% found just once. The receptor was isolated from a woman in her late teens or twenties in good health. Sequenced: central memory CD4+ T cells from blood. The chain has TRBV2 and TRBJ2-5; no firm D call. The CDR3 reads CANKNGETQYF. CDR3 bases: TGTGCCAACAAGAACGGCGAGACCCAGTACTTC. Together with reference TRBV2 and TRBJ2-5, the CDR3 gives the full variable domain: EPEVTQTPSHQVTQMGQEVILRCVPISNHLYFYWYRQILGQKVEFLVSFYNNEISEKSEIFDDQFSVERPDGSNFTLKIRSTKLEDSAMYFCANKNGETQYFGPGTRLLVL.